A single sample is the source of the 7 T cell receptor beta chains below, sequenced in a study of blood T cell repertoires in COVID-19. Sequencing used immunoSEQ multiplex PCR; TCRdb keeps in-frame clones, though not all of them. The repertoire holds roughly 330,000 clones, 88% seen once, with around 4% in the top ten. The sample consisted of peripheral blood. The source of these receptors is a woman aged 45-65 years with active or convalescent COVID-19.

This clone was seen only a few times. The chain joins TRBV5-5 to TRBJ2-1; 11 positions match TRBD2. The germline V gene encodes CDR1 SGHKS and CDR2 YYEKEE (reference sequence). The CDR3 is 16 amino acids. Unmatched junction bases numbered 9, after V lost 0 bases and J lost 10 bases. The CDR3 loop is CASSLVGTSGRGEQFF. The CDR3 bases are TGTGCCAGCAGCTTGGTTGGTACTAGCGGGAGAGGAGAGCAGTTCTTC.

This chain uses TRBV27 with TRBJ1-2; D perhaps matches TRBD1 (5 bases). Germline CDR1 is MNHEY and CDR2 is SMNVEV (reference sequence). The V gene lost 8 bases and the J gene lost 4 bases, with 14 bases spanning the gap. The CDR3 sequence is 13 residues long. The DNA for the CDR3 is TGTGCCAGCCGGGGGGGGTTAGGCTATGGCTACACCTTC. The encoded protein is CASRGGLGYGYTF.

This clone has just a few counts. The J gene is TRBJ1-3, the V gene TRBV9; 8 nucleotides align to TRBD1. This CDR3 has 16 amino acids. V gave up 2 bases and J gave up 2 bases; unmatched junction bases: 6. CDR1 and CDR2 from the germline V gene are SGDLS and YYNGEE. The CDR3 DNA reads as TGTGCCAGCAGCGTTCGGACAGGGAGAACTGGAAACACCATATATTTT. It is translated as CASSVRTGRTGNTIYF. Supplemented by reference TRBV9 and TRBJ1-3, the full variable domain reads DSGVTQTPKHLITATGQRVTLRCSPRSGDLSVYWYQQSLDQGLQFLIQYYNGEERAKGNILERFSAQQFPDLHSELNLSSLELGDSALYFCASSVRTGRTGNTIYFGEGSWLTVV.

The CDR3 spells CASRDFSYEQYF. The DNA of the CDR3 is TGTGCCAGTCGGGACTTCTCCTACGAGCAGTACTTC. This sequence joins TRBV2 and TRBJ2-7; weak D call: TRBD2 (6 bases). CDR3 length: 12 residues. V dropped 9 bases and J dropped 0 bases, with 9 bases sitting between them. The germline gives CDR1 SNHLY, CDR2 FYNNEI.

The count of this clone is one. V gene TRBV6-5 combines with J gene TRBJ2-7; TRBD2 is a possible D gene (5 bases). V was cut by 6 bases and J by 3 bases, with 15 bases left in between. The germline gives CDR1 MNHEY, CDR2 SVGAGI. This CDR3 region has 14 residues. The DNA for the CDR3 is TGTGCCAGCAGAAGGCAGATACTAGACTACGAGCAGTACTTC. As protein: CASRRQILDYEQYF.

The chain is built from TRBV28 and TRBJ2-5; D may be TRBD2 (6 bases). CDR1 and CDR2 from the germline V gene are MDHEN and SYDVKM. The CDR3 loop spans 13 amino acids. V shed 8 bases and J shed 2 bases, with 12 bases lying between them. The CDR3 DNA reads as TGTGCCAGCTCAGACGGGACTCAAGAGACCCAGTACTTC. Translation gives CASSDGTQETQYF.

The chain has TRBV6-5 and TRBJ2-3, with a tentative D call TRBD2 (7 bases). V lost 7 bases, J lost 2 bases, and 13 bases lay in between. The CDR3 runs 14 residues. The germline CDR1 and CDR2 sequences are MNHEY and SVGAGI. The DNA for the CDR3 is TGTGCCAGCAACCGGGGGGCTCACACAGATACGCAGTATTTT. This encodes CASNRGAHTDTQYF.